This entry describes one T cell receptor (beta chain). No antigen is known for it. This sample is part of a study of shared clonotypes between healthy human individuals. Study-wide background: Per donor, three plates held CD4 naive cells, three held CD4 memory, two held CD8 naive and one held CD8 memory.

Findings of the study overall: Inspection by rarefaction showed sorted-subset sequencing to be incomplete despite large depth.

Per the original data handling: With immunoSEQ giving junction-only sequences and no quality scores, filtering differed. Sequenced by immunoSEQ multiplex PCR; TCRdb stores in-frame clones only, minus some. For V, J and clone size, that table is used; D and trimming come from the DNA. The sample includes around 2,000,000 clones, about 95% of them seen just once. V lost 5 bases, J lost 6 bases, and 19 bases lay in between. The CDR3 sequence is 16 residues long. The germline V gene has CDR1 LGHNA and CDR2 YSLEER. Terminally differentiated effector memory CD45RA+ cells were excluded from the naive CD8 cells, which were CD45RO-negative and positively selected for CCR7.

The TCR was taken from a man younger than 30 in good health. The chain employs TRBV4-3 and TRBJ1-4, with a weak D call TRBD1 (6 bases). The source material was naive CD8+ T cells sorted from blood. The CDR3 loop is CASSEVPGGADEKLFF. The CDR3 bases are TGCGCCAGCAGCGAAGTCCCCGGGGGGGCTGATGAAAAACTGTTTTTT.